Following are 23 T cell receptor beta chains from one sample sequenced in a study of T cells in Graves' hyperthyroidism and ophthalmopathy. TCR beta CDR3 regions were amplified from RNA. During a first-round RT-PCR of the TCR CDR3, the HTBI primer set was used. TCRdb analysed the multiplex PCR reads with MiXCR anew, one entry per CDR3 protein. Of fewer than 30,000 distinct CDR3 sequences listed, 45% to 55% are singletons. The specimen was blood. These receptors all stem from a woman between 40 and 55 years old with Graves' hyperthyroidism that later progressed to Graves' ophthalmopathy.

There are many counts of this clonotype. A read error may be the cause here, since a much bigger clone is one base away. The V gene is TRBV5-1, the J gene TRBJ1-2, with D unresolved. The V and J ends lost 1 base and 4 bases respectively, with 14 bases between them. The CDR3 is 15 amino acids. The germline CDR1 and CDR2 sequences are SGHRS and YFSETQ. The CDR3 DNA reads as TGCGCCAGCAGCTTGAACGTGGGGTCTAGCTATGGCTACACCTTC. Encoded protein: CASSLNVGSSYGYTF.

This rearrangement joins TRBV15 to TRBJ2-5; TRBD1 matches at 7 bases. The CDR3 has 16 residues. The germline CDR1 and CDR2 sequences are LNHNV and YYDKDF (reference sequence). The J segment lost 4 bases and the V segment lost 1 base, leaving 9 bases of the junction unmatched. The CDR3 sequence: CATSRGGQATGETQYF. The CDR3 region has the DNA TGTGCCACCAGCAGAGGAGGACAGGCTACGGGAGAGACCCAGTACTTC.

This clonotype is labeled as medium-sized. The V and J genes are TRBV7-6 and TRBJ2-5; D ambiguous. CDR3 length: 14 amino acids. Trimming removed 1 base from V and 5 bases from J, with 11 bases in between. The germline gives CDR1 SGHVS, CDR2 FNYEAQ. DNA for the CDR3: TGTGCCAGCAGCTTAGGGGTGGGATCGGAGACCCAGTACTTC. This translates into CASSLGVGSETQYF.

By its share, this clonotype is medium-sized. CDR3 DNA: TGTGCCAGCAGCTTAGGGCGCAATCAGCCCCAGCATTTT. Protein: CASSLGRNQPQHF. The chain employs TRBV7-2 and TRBJ1-5; D is undetermined. CDR3 size: 13 residues. V lost 1 base, J lost 2 bases, and 3 bases lay in between. CDR1 SGHTA and CDR2 FQGNSA come from the germline V gene.

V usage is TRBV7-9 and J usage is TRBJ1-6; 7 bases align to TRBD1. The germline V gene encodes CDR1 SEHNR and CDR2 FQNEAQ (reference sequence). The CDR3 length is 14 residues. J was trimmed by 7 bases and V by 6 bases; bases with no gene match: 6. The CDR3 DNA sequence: TGTGCCAGCAGTTGGCCGGGACAGAATTCACCCCTCCACTTT. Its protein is CASSWPGQNSPLHF.

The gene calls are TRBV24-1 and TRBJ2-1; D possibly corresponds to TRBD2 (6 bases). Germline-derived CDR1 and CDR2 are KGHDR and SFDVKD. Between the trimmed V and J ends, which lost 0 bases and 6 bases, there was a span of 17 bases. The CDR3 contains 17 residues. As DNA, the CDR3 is TGTGCCACCAGTGATTTGTGGGGCGGGGAGACTTCCAATGAGCAGTTCTTC. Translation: CATSDLWGGETSNEQFF.

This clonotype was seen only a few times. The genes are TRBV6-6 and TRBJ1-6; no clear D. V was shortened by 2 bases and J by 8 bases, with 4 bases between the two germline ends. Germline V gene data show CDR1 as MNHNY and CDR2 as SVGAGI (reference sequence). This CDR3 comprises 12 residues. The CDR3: CASSYKDSPLHF. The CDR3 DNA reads TGTGCCAGCAGTTACAAGGATTCACCCCTCCACTTT.

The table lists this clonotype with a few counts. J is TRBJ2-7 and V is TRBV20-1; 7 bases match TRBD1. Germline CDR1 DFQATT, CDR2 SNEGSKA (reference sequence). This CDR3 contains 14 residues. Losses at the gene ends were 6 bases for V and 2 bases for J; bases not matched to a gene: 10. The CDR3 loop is CSARDSLNPYEQYF. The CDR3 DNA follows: TGCAGTGCCAGGGACAGCCTTAACCCCTACGAGCAGTACTTC.

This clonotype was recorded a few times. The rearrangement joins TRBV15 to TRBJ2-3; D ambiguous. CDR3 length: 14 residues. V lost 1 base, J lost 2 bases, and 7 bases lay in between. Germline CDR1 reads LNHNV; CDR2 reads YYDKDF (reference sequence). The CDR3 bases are TGTGCCACCAGCAGAGTTGGTATCACAGATACGCAGTATTTT. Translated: CATSRVGITDTQYF.

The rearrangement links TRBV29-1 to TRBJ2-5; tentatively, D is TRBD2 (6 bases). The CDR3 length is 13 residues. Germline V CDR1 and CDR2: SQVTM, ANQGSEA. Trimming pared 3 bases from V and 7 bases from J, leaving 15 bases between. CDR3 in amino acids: CSVDSSGDRTQYF. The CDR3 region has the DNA TGCAGCGTTGACTCTTCGGGGGATCGGACCCAGTACTTC.

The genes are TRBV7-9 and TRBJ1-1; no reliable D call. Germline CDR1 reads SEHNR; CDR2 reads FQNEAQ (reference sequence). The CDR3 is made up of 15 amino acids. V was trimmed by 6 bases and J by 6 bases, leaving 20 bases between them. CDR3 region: CASSGPIHSAPEAFF. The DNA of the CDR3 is TGTGCCAGCAGTGGCCCGATCCACTCGGCCCCTGAAGCTTTCTTT.

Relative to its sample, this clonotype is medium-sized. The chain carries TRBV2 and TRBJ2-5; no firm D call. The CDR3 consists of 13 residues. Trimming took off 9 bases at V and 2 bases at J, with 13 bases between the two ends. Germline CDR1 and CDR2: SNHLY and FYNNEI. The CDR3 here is CASYRGGQETQYF. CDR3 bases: TGTGCCAGTTACCGCGGCGGACAAGAGACCCAGTACTTC.

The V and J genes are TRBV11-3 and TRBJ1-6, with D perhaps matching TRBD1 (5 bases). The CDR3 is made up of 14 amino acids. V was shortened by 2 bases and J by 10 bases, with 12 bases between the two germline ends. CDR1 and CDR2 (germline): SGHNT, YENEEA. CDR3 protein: CASSLRGVNSPLHF. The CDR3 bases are TGTGCCAGCAGCTTAAGGGGAGTAAACTCACCCCTCCACTTT.

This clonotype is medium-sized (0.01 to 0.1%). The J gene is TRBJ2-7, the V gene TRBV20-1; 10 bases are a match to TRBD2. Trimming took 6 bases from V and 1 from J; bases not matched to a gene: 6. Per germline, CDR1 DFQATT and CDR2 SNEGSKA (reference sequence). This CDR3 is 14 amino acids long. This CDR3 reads CSALLAGASYEQYF. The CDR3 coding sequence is TGCAGTGCCCTGCTAGCGGGAGCGTCCTACGAGCAGTACTTC.

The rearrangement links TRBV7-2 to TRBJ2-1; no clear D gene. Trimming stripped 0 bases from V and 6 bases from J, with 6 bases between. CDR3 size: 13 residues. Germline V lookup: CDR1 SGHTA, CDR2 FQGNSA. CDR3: CASSLALGNEQFF. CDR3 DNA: TGTGCCAGCAGCTTAGCTCTTGGCAATGAGCAGTTCTTC.

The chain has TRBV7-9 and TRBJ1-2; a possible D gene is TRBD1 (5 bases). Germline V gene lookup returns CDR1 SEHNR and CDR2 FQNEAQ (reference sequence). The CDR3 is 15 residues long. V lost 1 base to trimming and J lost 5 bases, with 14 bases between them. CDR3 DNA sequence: TGTGCCAGCAGCTTAGGGGTATCGGGGGAGTATGGCTACACCTTC. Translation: CASSLGVSGEYGYTF.

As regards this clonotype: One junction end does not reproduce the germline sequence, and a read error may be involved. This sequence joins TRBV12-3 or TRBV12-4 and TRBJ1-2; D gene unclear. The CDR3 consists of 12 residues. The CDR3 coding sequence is TGTGCCCGCAGTTCCTTGGGGTATGGCAACAGCTTC. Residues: CARSSLGYGNSF.

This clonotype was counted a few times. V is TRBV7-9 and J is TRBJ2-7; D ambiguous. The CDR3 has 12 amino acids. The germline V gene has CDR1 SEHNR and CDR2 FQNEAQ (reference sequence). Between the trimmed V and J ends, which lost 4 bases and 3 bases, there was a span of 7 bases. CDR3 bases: TGTGCCAGCAGCTCAAGAAACTACGAGCAGTACTTC. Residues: CASSSRNYEQYF. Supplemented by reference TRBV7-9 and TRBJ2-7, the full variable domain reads DTGVSQNPRHKITKRGQNVTFRCDPISEHNRLYWYRQTLGQGPEFLTYFQNEAQLEKSRLLSDRFSAERPKGSFSTLEIQRTEQGDSAMYLCASSSRNYEQYFGPGTRLTVT.

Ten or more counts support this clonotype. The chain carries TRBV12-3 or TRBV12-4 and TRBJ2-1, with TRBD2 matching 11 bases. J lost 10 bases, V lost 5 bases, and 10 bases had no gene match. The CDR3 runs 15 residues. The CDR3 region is CASSQVAGGPEEQFF. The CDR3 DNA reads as TGTGCCAGCAGTCAAGTAGCGGGAGGGCCTGAGGAGCAGTTCTTC.

The CDR3 DNA is TGTGCCAGTTCGACAGCGACCTACGAGCAGTACTTC. This codes for CASSTATYEQYF. The chain has TRBV2 and TRBJ2-7; a weak D match, TRBD1 (5 bases). The germline CDR1 and CDR2 sequences are SNHLY and FYNNEI. Trimming cost V 9 bases and J 2 bases, with 11 bases left between them. This CDR3 is built from 12 residues.

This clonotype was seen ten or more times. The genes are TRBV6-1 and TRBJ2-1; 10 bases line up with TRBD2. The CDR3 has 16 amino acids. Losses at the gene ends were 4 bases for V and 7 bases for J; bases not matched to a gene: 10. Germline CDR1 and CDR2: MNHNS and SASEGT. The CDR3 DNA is TGTGCCAGCAGTGGAGGAGCGGGAGGGCCAGGGAATGAGCAGTTCTTC. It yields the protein CASSGGAGGPGNEQFF.

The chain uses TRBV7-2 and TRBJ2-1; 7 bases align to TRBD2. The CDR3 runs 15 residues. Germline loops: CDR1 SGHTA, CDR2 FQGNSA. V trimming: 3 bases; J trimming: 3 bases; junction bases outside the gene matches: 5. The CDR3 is CASSFGTIDYNEQFF. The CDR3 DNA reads TGTGCCAGCAGCTTCGGGACTATCGACTACAATGAGCAGTTCTTC.

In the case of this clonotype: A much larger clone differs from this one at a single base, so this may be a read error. This CDR3 reads CASSDLGLGHVNTEAFF. CDR3 DNA: TGTGCCAGCAGTGACCTAGGCTTGGGACACGTGAACACTGAAGCTTTCTTT. The chain employs TRBV2 and TRBJ1-1, with D perhaps matching TRBD1 (6 bases). Germline V gene lookup returns CDR1 SNHLY and CDR2 FYNNEI. The CDR3 consists of 17 residues. Trimming took off 3 bases at V and 0 bases at J, with 17 bases between the two ends.